The entry below describes one T cell receptor (beta chain). The target antigen is unknown. TCRdb reprocessed the 5' RACE reads and keeps a single row for each CDR3 protein, giving no DNA. Its listing shows more than 300,000 distinct CDR3 sequences. This entry belongs to a study of monozygotic twins with inflammatory bowel disease. Study-level results: Compared with healthy twins, IBD patients shared fewer clonotypes with others, especially with disease activity.

This CDR3 has 13 residues. Per the germline V gene, CDR1 is DFQATT and CDR2 is SNEGSKA (reference sequence). What was sequenced was blood. The V call is TRBV20-1, the J call TRBJ1-5. The sequence was obtained from a human donor with ulcerative colitis or Crohn's disease, or a healthy co-twin of an affected twin (not recorded which). This CDR3 reads CSAVPRPNQPQHF.